The clone carrying this T cell receptor beta chain was seen a single time. These data originate in a study of blood T cell repertoires in COVID-19. Per the original data handling: How many nucleated cells were present was estimated from reference gene primer amplification. The assay was immunoSEQ multiplex PCR, and TCRdb's table has in-frame clones only and misses some. V, J and clone size reflect that table, while D and trimming were determined from the DNA. This table has around 260,000 clones, around 89% appearing once. The CDR3 is made up of 13 amino acids. Germline V gives CDR1 LNHDA, CDR2 SQIVND (reference sequence). V shed 10 bases, J shed 10 bases, and the junction held 9 bases outside the gene matches.

The receptor was isolated from a man aged 60-69 years who had recovered from COVID-19. The material sequenced was peripheral blood. This rearrangement joins TRBV19 to TRBJ2-1; 11 bases fit TRBD1. CDR3 loop: CATSGQGVGEQFF. CDR3 DNA: TGTGCCACTTCGGGACAGGGGGTGGGCGAGCAGTTCTTC.